The 19 T cell receptor beta chains below were found in one sample sequenced in a study of regulatory T cells in long-lasting Graves disease. Through Arm-PCR of CDR3 regions and iRepertoire HTBI primers, TCR beta libraries were built. A single record per CDR3 protein comes from TCRdb applying MiXCR to the multiplex PCR reads. The sample has roughly 500,000 distinct CDR3 sequences, 12% seen once. The time point is: newly diagnosed GD, antithyroid drugs for less than 3 months. The TCR library was made from RNA extracted from PBMCs. In addition, the sample was reused for a study of T cells in Graves' hyperthyroidism and ophthalmopathy.

This sample comprised peripheral blood mononuclear cells (PBMCs), obtained at new diagnosis, from a patient treated with antithyroid drugs. The receptor source for this set is a woman in her thirties with Graves disease.

This clonotype was seen a few times. The rearrangement links TRBV19 to TRBJ2-7; D is uncertain. The CDR3 runs 13 residues. Trimming cost V 2 bases and J 2 bases, with 7 bases left between them. In germline, CDR1 is LNHDA, CDR2 SQIVND (reference sequence). CDR3 DNA sequence: TGTGCCAGTAGTATAACGGGTACCTACGAGCAGTACTTC. This gives the protein CASSITGTYEQYF.

In regard to this clonotype: With a much larger clone just one base away, this may be a read error. This chain uses TRBV6-9 with TRBJ1-6, with D maybe TRBD1 (6 bases). Looked up from germline, CDR1 is MNHGY and CDR2 is SVAAGI. This CDR3 comprises 16 residues. In DNA form, the CDR3 reads TGTGCCAGCAGTTACAAGTCCCAGGGGTTGGATTCACCCATCCACTTT. Translated: CASSYKSQGLDSPIHF.

The V call is TRBV4-1, the J call TRBJ2-7; 12 nucleotides agree with TRBD2. The CDR3 sequence is 16 residues long. V shed 4 bases and J 3 bases; nucleotides not matched to a gene: 7. The germline V gene encodes CDR1 MGHRA and CDR2 YSYEKL. The CDR3 loop reads CASSRELAGGFYEQYF. The CDR3 nucleotides are TGCGCCAGCAGCCGAGAACTAGCGGGAGGTTTCTACGAGCAGTACTTC.

This clonotype has a handful of counts. This chain connects TRBV28 to TRBJ2-7; the match to TRBD2 covers 7 bases. V lost 2 bases, J lost 3 bases, and 7 bases stayed unmatched. CDR3 length: 15 residues. The V gene's germline CDR1 is MDHEN and CDR2 SYDVKM. The CDR3 DNA reads TGTGCCAGCAGTTTAGCGGGGGAAGGGATCTACGAGCAGTACTTC. Protein: CASSLAGEGIYEQYF.

Worth noting for this clonotype: Mismatch with germline at one junction end may stem from a read error. The chain carries TRBV2 and TRBJ1-2, with D maybe TRBD1 (5 bases). The germline gives CDR1 SNHLY, CDR2 FYNNEI. CDR3 length equals 17 residues. CDR3: CAGSDPPGTGSGYGYTF. Here the CDR3 DNA reads TGTGCCGGCAGTGATCCCCCCGGGACGGGATCGGGCTATGGCTACACCTTC.

This clonotype was observed at least ten times. The V gene is TRBV19, the J gene TRBJ2-7, with 10 nucleotides matching TRBD1. This CDR3 is built from 14 residues. J was trimmed by 4 bases and V by 4 bases; bases with no gene match: 4. Per germline, CDR1 LNHDA and CDR2 SQIVND (reference sequence). CDR3 in amino acids: CASSRGTGVYEQYF. Here the CDR3 DNA reads TGTGCCAGTAGTAGAGGGACAGGGGTATACGAGCAGTACTTC.

This clonotype was seen only a few times. This chain connects TRBV7-9 to TRBJ1-6, with a possible D match to TRBD1 (6 bases). Germline CDR1 SEHNR, CDR2 FQNEAQ (reference sequence). V was pared by 3 bases and J by 5 bases, with 8 bases between. CDR3 length: 14 residues. The CDR3 region is CASSFQGNNSPLHF. As DNA, the CDR3 is TGTGCCAGCAGCTTTCAGGGGAATAATTCACCCCTCCACTTT.

J is TRBJ2-2 and V is TRBV7-9, with D perhaps TRBD1 or TRBD2 (5 bases each). This CDR3 has 19 amino acids. CDR1 SEHNR and CDR2 FQNEAQ come from the germline V gene (reference sequence). The V and J ends lost 4 bases and 0 bases respectively, with 21 bases between them. The CDR3 nucleotides read TGTGCCAGCAGCTCCTCACCCTCCGGGACGGGATCGAACACCGGGGAGCTGTTTTTT. Protein product: CASSSSPSGTGSNTGELFF.

This clonotype was recorded at least ten times. The chain recombines TRBV27 with TRBJ1-2, with D possibly TRBD1 on 6 matching bases. The CDR3 covers 14 residues. Germline CDR1 MNHEY, CDR2 SMNVEV (reference sequence). Trimming removed 2 bases from V and 8 bases from J, with 15 bases in between. This CDR3 reads CASSLTGGGGGYTF. CDR3 in DNA: TGTGCCAGCAGTTTAACGGGGGGCGGAGGGGGCTACACCTTC.

This clonotype was found many times. The chain employs TRBV2 and TRBJ2-7; perhaps D is TRBD1 or TRBD2 (5 bases each). The V gene's germline CDR1 is SNHLY and CDR2 FYNNEI. The CDR3 spans 13 residues. V lost 7 bases and J lost 7, with 17 bases in between. The DNA for the CDR3 is TGTGCCAGCACTCGGGACGGTCGGGGAGAGCAGTACTTC. It translates to CASTRDGRGEQYF.

In its sample, this clonotype was seen many times. The chain carries TRBV6-1 and TRBJ1-2; 7 nucleotides match TRBD1. This CDR3 is built from 14 residues. Germline-derived CDR1 and CDR2 are MNHNS and SASEGT. J lost 0 bases, V lost 6 bases, and 4 bases had no gene match. In DNA, the CDR3 is TGTGCCAGCAGACGGGACAGCTCTAACTATGGCTACACCTTC. Encoded protein: CASRRDSSNYGYTF.

This chain links TRBV7-2 with TRBJ2-2, with a tentative D call TRBD2 (6 bases). Trimming removed 5 bases at V and 5 bases at J, with 12 bases between. Germline values: CDR1 SGHTA, CDR2 FQGNSA. There are 14 residues in the CDR3. Here the CDR3 reads CASSGGTYTGELFF. The CDR3 DNA reads TGTGCCAGCAGCGGCGGGACTTATACCGGGGAGCTGTTTTTT.

This clonotype was seen repeatedly, ten times or more. This chain connects TRBV11-3 to TRBJ1-1, with D tentatively TRBD1 (6 bases). CDR1 and CDR2 from the germline V gene are SGHNT and YENEEA. V was pared by 0 bases and J by 1 base, with 9 bases between. The CDR3 sequence is 15 residues long. The CDR3 DNA follows: TGTGCCAGCAGCTTAGAGGGGGCGCGGAACACTGAAGCTTTCTTT. Translation gives CASSLEGARNTEAFF.

This clonotype has at least ten counts. The genes are TRBV24-1 and TRBJ2-2; 8 positions match TRBD1. The CDR3 contains 12 residues. V trimming: 9 bases; J trimming: 10 bases; junction bases outside the gene matches: 6. Per the germline V gene, CDR1 is KGHDR and CDR2 is SFDVKD. CDR3 DNA sequence: TGTGCCACCTCGGGACAGGCGGAGGAGCTGTTTTTT. This codes for CATSGQAEELFF.

The chain links TRBV25-1 to TRBJ2-2; 8 bases line up with TRBD2. With 0 bases clipped from V and 3 bases from J, the junction kept 15 bases outside the gene matches. The CDR3 is 20 residues long. Germline CDR1 MGHDK, CDR2 SYGVNS. The CDR3 protein is CASSEYSTLVGRADTGELFF. As DNA, the CDR3 is TGTGCCAGCAGTGAATATTCCACGCTAGTCGGGAGGGCCGACACCGGGGAGCTGTTTTTT. The entire variable domain, with the rest obtained from reference TRBV25-1 and TRBJ2-2, is as follows: EADIYQTPRYLVIGTGKKITLECSQTMGHDKMYWYQQDPGMELHLIHYSYGVNSTEKGDLSSESTVSRIRTEHFPLTLESARPSHTSQYLCASSEYSTLVGRADTGELFFGEGSRLTVL.

The sample holds many counts of this clonotype. V gene TRBV20-1 combines with J gene TRBJ1-5, with D uncertain. V lost 6 bases, J lost 4 bases, and 16 bases lay in between. The length of the CDR3 is 14 residues. From germline, CDR1 is DFQATT and CDR2 SNEGSKA (reference sequence). This CDR3 reads CSAPLGKGNQPQHF. CDR3 coding DNA: TGCAGTGCCCCCCTAGGTAAAGGGAATCAGCCCCAGCATTTT.

Points on this clonotype: The conserved phenylalanine or tryptophan normally closing the CDR3 is absent here, so this likely arose from a read error. This rearrangement joins TRBV3-1 to TRBJ2-7; D is ambiguous. The CDR3 consists of 13 residues. Germline CDR1 is LGHDT and CDR2 is YNNKEL (reference sequence). V lost 1 base and J lost 4, with 8 bases in between. The CDR3, as DNA: TGTGCCAGCAGCCAAGTCCTGGGGTACGAGCAGTACTCC. This translates into CASSQVLGYEQYS.

There are many counts of this clonotype. The J gene is TRBJ2-2, the V gene TRBV5-1; D not certain. This CDR3 contains 13 residues. Germline loops: CDR1 SGHRS, CDR2 YFSETQ. V lost 0 bases and J 7 bases, leaving 7 bases between the germline ends. CDR3 amino acids: CASSLGADGELFF. The CDR3, as DNA: TGCGCCAGCAGCTTGGGGGCTGACGGGGAGCTGTTTTTT. Full variable domain (missing parts from reference TRBV5-1 and TRBJ2-2): KAGVTQTPRYLIKTRGQQVTLSCSPISGHRSVSWYQQTPGQGLQFLFEYFSETQRNKGNFPGRFSGRQFSNSRSEMNVSTLELGDSALYLCASSLGADGELFFGEGSRLTVL.

The table lists this clonotype with many counts. The chain employs TRBV19 and TRBJ2-6; 8 bases are a match to TRBD2. The V segment lost 6 bases and the J segment 2 bases; nucleotides outside the gene matches: 9. Germline assignment: CDR1 LNHDA and CDR2 SQIVND (reference sequence). This CDR3 contains 17 residues. The CDR3 region is CASREREIAPGANVLTF. The CDR3 region has the DNA TGTGCCAGTAGGGAGCGGGAGATCGCTCCTGGGGCCAACGTCCTGACTTTC. The full variable domain, in which reference TRBV19 and TRBJ2-6 provide the parts outside the CDR3, is DGGITQSPKYLFRKEGQNVTLSCEQNLNHDAMYWYRQDPGQGLRLIYYSQIVNDFQKGDIAEGYSVSREKKESFPLTVTSAQKNPTAFYLCASREREIAPGANVLTFGAGSRLTVL.